This T cell receptor beta chain came from a study of blood T cell repertoires in COVID-19. The length of the CDR3 is 14 residues. Germline CDR1 GTSNPN, CDR2 SVGIG (reference sequence). Trimming removed 2 bases at V and 7 bases at J, with 17 bases between. Sequencing was performed with immunoSEQ multiplex PCR; in TCRdb, only in-frame clones are kept and a portion is missing. Of around 120,000 clones in the sample, 87% were seen once. The sample comprised peripheral blood. The receptor was isolated from a woman aged 70-85 years with acute or convalescent COVID-19. The chain carries TRBV30 and TRBJ2-5, with TRBD1 as a possible D gene (5 bases). The CDR3 DNA reads TGTGCCTGGAGTAGGAGAGGCCCTAGGGGGACCCAGTACTTC. Translating gives CAWSRRGPRGTQYF.